The rows below give T cell receptor beta chains drawn from one sample of a study of CD8+CD57+ T cells in acquired aplastic anemia. TCRdb reprocessed the reads via MiXCR and lists one record per CDR3 protein. The profile shows more than 150,000 distinct CDR3 sequences, 48% of them singletons. Sequenced: sorted CD4+, CD8+, or CD8+CD57+ T cells (not recorded which) from PBMCs. These receptors came from a human donor with aplastic anemia. The CDR3 runs from the conserved cysteine through the conserved F or W. Fields, in order: V gene, clone size, J gene, D gene, CDR3 protein, CDR3 DNA. The D gene is left open where the match is weak. Clone sizes are given selectively: once, few, many, or a class where the clone is expanded.

V: TRBV5-6
size: many
J: TRBJ1-2
D: TRBD1
CDR3: CASRVDRGLYGYTF
DNA: TGTGCCAGCAGGGTGGACAGGGGGCTTTATGGCTACACCTTC

V: TRBV11-2
size: few
J: TRBJ2-7
D: .
CDR3: CASSFQGSREQYF
DNA: TGTGCCAGCAGCTTCCAGGGATCGCGCGAGCAGTACTTC

V: TRBV5-1
size: many
J: TRBJ2-7
D: .
CDR3: CASSFGVYSYEQYF
DNA: TGCGCCAGCAGCTTTGGGGTGTACTCCTACGAGCAGTACTTC

V: TRBV24-1
size: few
J: TRBJ2-1
D: .
CDR3: CATSDGNEQFF
DNA: TGTGCCACCAGTGACGGGAATGAGCAGTTCTTC

V: TRBV10-3
size: many
J: TRBJ1-2
D: .
CDR3: CASRIGTWGVYGYTF
DNA: TGTGCCAGCCGGATAGGGACCTGGGGGGTCTATGGCTACACCTTC

V: TRBV7-6
size: few
J: TRBJ2-1
D: .
CDR3: CASSPSSGEQFF
DNA: TGTGCCAGCAGCCCCTCCTCGGGGGAGCAGTTCTTC

V: TRBV12-3/TRBV12-4
size: .
J: TRBJ2-3
D: TRBD1
CDR3: CASSLRTGLSVFTDTQYF
DNA: TGTGCCAGCAGTTTAAGGACAGGGTTATCGGTTTTCACAGATACGCAGTATTTT

V: TRBV20-1
size: many
J: TRBJ2-4
D: .
CDR3: CSAIRLSAVNIQYF
DNA: TGCAGTGCTATCAGACTAAGCGCAGTAAACATTCAGTACTTC

V: TRBV9
size: many
J: TRBJ1-2
D: TRBD1
CDR3: CASSPQAGGGAVYGYTF
DNA: TGTGCCAGCAGCCCTCAAGCGGGAGGGGGCGCGGTCTATGGCTACACCTTC

V: TRBV7-9
size: .
J: TRBJ1-2
D: .
CDR3: CASSLGVYYGYTF
DNA: TGTGCCAGCAGCTTAGGGGTTTACTATGGCTACACCTTC

V: TRBV2
size: many
J: TRBJ2-7
D: .
CDR3: CASSEYYEQYF
DNA: TGTGCCAGCAGTGAATACTACGAGCAGTACTTC

V: TRBV24-1
size: .
J: TRBJ1-6
D: TRBD1
CDR3: CATSDPTPDRGYACSYNSPLHF
DNA: TGTGCCACCAGTGACCCAACACCAGACAGGGGGTATGCGTGTTCCTATAATTCACCCCTCCACTTT

V: TRBV7-9
size: many
J: TRBJ1-4
D: .
CDR3: CASSFETTNEKLFF
DNA: TGTGCCAGCAGCTTTGAGACAACTAATGAAAAACTGTTTTTT

V: TRBV10-3
size: .
J: TRBJ1-6
D: .
CDR3: CAISDRTAGNSPLHF
DNA: TGTGCCATCAGTGATCGGACAGCAGGAAATTCACCCCTCCACTTT

V: TRBV29-1
size: .
J: TRBJ1-1
D: TRBD1
CDR3: CSVVSRGRTEAFF
DNA: TGCAGCGTCGTAAGCAGGGGGCGAACTGAAGCTTTCTTT

V: TRBV11-1
size: .
J: TRBJ2-1
D: TRBD1
CDR3: CASRFQPQDRGNEQFF
DNA: TGTGCCAGCAGGTTCCAGCCCCAAGACAGGGGGAATGAGCAGTTCTTC

V: TRBV24-1
size: once
J: TRBJ2-5
D: .
CDR3: CATSDLAGPYQETQYF
DNA: TGTGCCACCAGTGATTTAGCTGGTCCGTACCAAGAGACCCAGTACTTC

V: TRBV25-1
size: .
J: TRBJ1-4
D: .
CDR3: CASSESGVIEKLFF
DNA: TGTGCCAGCAGTGAATCAGGGGTTATCGAAAAACTGTTTTTT

V: TRBV19
size: .
J: TRBJ1-6
D: .
CDR3: CASSSRDTRNSPLHF
DNA: TGTGCCAGTAGTAGCCGGGACACCCGTAATTCACCCCTCCACTTT

V: TRBV2
size: .
J: TRBJ2-7
D: .
CDR3: CASSPGGGIYEQYF
DNA: TGTGCCAGCAGCCCCGGCGGGGGCATCTACGAGCAGTACTTC

V: TRBV12-3/TRBV12-4
size: .
J: TRBJ1-5
D: .
CDR3: CASSKQGSGNQPQHF
DNA: TGTGCCAGCAGCAAGCAGGGTTCAGGCAATCAGCCCCAGCATTTT

V: TRBV7-9
size: .
J: TRBJ2-7
D: .
CDR3: CASSLRPKSEQDF
DNA: TGTGCCAGCAGCTTACGGCCAAAGTCCGAGCAGGACTTC

V: TRBV10-3
size: .
J: TRBJ1-2
D: .
CDR3: CASRGPYGYTF
DNA: TGTGCCAGCAGGGGTCCCTATGGCTACACCTTC

V: TRBV7-9
size: many
J: TRBJ2-7
D: .
CDR3: CASNRGTAYEQYF
DNA: TGTGCCAGCAACCGCGGCACGGCCTACGAGCAGTACTTC

V: TRBV19
size: .
J: TRBJ2-6
D: .
CDR3: CASSIGQGANVLTF
DNA: TGTGCCAGTAGTATAGGACAGGGGGCCAACGTCCTGACTTTC

V: TRBV24-1
size: .
J: TRBJ1-1
D: .
CDR3: CATSAGDTEAFF
DNA: TGTGCCACCAGTGCGGGGGACACTGAAGCTTTCTTT

V: TRBV7-9
size: many
J: TRBJ2-6
D: .
CDR3: CASSSSSGANVLTF
DNA: TGTGCCAGCAGCTCAAGCTCTGGGGCCAACGTCCTGACTTTC

V: TRBV12-5
size: .
J: TRBJ2-7
D: TRBD2
CDR3: CASGLTGLVGYEQYF
DNA: TGTGCTAGTGGTTTGACGGGACTAGTAGGCTACGAGCAGTACTTC

V: TRBV7-2
size: few
J: TRBJ2-5
D: TRBD2
CDR3: CASRGGGETQYF
DNA: TGTGCCAGCCGGGGGGGCGGCGAGACCCAGTACTTC

V: TRBV7-8
size: .
J: TRBJ1-1
D: .
CDR3: CASSLVEGEAFF
DNA: TGTGCCAGCAGCTTAGTCGAGGGCGAAGCTTTCTTT

V: TRBV10-2
size: .
J: TRBJ2-7
D: .
CDR3: CASGESGRLAEQYF
DNA: TGCGCCAGCGGTGAGTCAGGCAGGTTGGCAGAGCAGTACTTC

V: TRBV10-3
size: many
J: TRBJ2-1
D: .
CDR3: CAISERETSYNEQFF
DNA: TGTGCCATCAGTGAGAGGGAAACCTCCTACAATGAGCAGTTCTTC

V: TRBV10-3
size: .
J: TRBJ1-1
D: TRBD1
CDR3: CATTGGADTEAFF
DNA: TGTGCCACCACAGGGGGCGCGGACACTGAAGCTTTCTTT

V: TRBV10-1
size: few
J: TRBJ1-6
D: .
CDR3: CASSEFGSPLHF
DNA: TGCGCCAGCAGTGAGTTTGGTTCACCCCTCCACTTT

V: TRBV9
size: many
J: TRBJ1-1
D: .
CDR3: CASGKSNTEAFF
DNA: TGTGCCAGCGGCAAGTCGAACACTGAAGCTTTCTTT

V: TRBV24-1
size: .
J: TRBJ1-1
D: .
CDR3: CATSGTGIANTEAFF
DNA: TGTGCCACCAGTGGTACCGGGATAGCGAACACTGAAGCTTTCTTT

V: TRBV19
size: .
J: TRBJ1-1
D: .
CDR3: CASGEGNTEAFF
DNA: TGTGCCAGTGGGGAGGGAAACACTGAAGCTTTCTTT

V: TRBV20-1
size: .
J: TRBJ1-6
D: TRBD1
CDR3: CSARRGRENNSPLHF
DNA: TGCAGTGCTAGGAGGGGGCGGGAAAATAATTCACCCCTCCACTTT

V: TRBV4-1
size: .
J: TRBJ1-6
D: TRBD1
CDR3: CASSPGQGEVNSPLHF
DNA: TGCGCCAGCAGCCCAGGACAGGGGGAAGTAAATTCACCCCTCCACTTT

V: TRBV5-1
size: few
J: TRBJ2-1
D: TRBD1
CDR3: CASSPDRALYNEQFF
DNA: TGCGCCAGCAGCCCCGACAGGGCCCTATACAATGAGCAGTTCTTC

V: TRBV20-1
size: .
J: TRBJ2-5
D: .
CDR3: CSSREREETQYF
DNA: TGCAGTTCCAGGGAACGCGAGGAGACCCAGTACTTC

V: TRBV10-1
size: .
J: TRBJ2-1
D: TRBD2
CDR3: CASRGTSPNEQFF
DNA: TGCGCCAGCAGAGGGACTAGCCCCAATGAGCAGTTCTTC

V: TRBV20-1
size: many
J: TRBJ2-1
D: TRBD1
CDR3: CSANDDRDQNEQFF
DNA: TGCAGTGCGAATGATGACAGGGACCAAAATGAGCAGTTCTTC

V: TRBV30
size: .
J: TRBJ2-5
D: TRBD2
CDR3: CAWSVGLVIRETQYF
DNA: TGTGCCTGGAGTGTAGGACTAGTGATTCGAGAGACCCAGTACTTC

V: TRBV6-5
size: few
J: TRBJ1-1
D: .
CDR3: CASSWVMQNTEAFF
DNA: TGTGCCAGCAGTTGGGTCATGCAGAACACTGAAGCTTTCTTT

V: TRBV24-1
size: .
J: TRBJ1-1
D: .
CDR3: CAARGRGNTEAFF
DNA: TGTGCCGCGCGGGGGCGGGGGAACACTGAAGCTTTCTTT

V: TRBV20-1
size: .
J: TRBJ2-3
D: TRBD2
CDR3: CSASTLGVAGVRDTQYF
DNA: TGCAGTGCTAGCACCCTCGGGGTAGCGGGAGTAAGAGATACGCAGTATTTT

V: TRBV10-3
size: many
J: TRBJ2-5
D: .
CDR3: CAVGRNQETQYF
DNA: TGTGCCGTCGGACGGAACCAAGAGACCCAGTACTTC

V: TRBV19
size: many
J: TRBJ2-5
D: .
CDR3: CASSTVKQETQYF
DNA: TGTGCCAGTAGTACGGTGAAGCAGGAGACCCAGTACTTC

V: TRBV6-1
size: many
J: TRBJ2-5
D: TRBD2
CDR3: CASSVETSGRAQYF
DNA: TGTGCCAGCAGTGTCGAGACTAGCGGTCGGGCCCAGTACTTC

V: TRBV4-2
size: many
J: TRBJ2-7
D: .
CDR3: CASSQELALYEQYF
DNA: TGTGCCAGCAGCCAAGAACTAGCCCTCTACGAGCAGTACTTC

V: TRBV5-8
size: many
J: TRBJ1-1
D: .
CDR3: CASSLASRANTEAFF
DNA: TGTGCCAGCAGCTTGGCATCTCGGGCGAACACTGAAGCTTTCTTT

V: TRBV2
size: .
J: TRBJ1-5
D: .
CDR3: CASSVGQPKNQPQHF
DNA: TGTGCCAGCAGTGTCGGCCAGCCAAAGAATCAGCCCCAGCATTTT

V: TRBV24-1
size: .
J: TRBJ2-1
D: TRBD2
CDR3: CATSDPTGTSGRNANEQFF
DNA: TGTGCCACCAGTGATCCCACGGGGACTAGCGGGAGGAATGCGAATGAGCAGTTCTTC

V: TRBV15
size: few
J: TRBJ1-2
D: .
CDR3: CASSSIRGGAGYGYTF
DNA: TGTGCCAGCTCTTCGATACGCGGGGGCGCAGGGTATGGCTACACCTTC

V: TRBV6-1
size: .
J: TRBJ2-1
D: .
CDR3: CASSRQAPPYNEQFF
DNA: TGTGCCAGCAGTCGGCAGGCACCTCCCTACAATGAGCAGTTCTTC

V: TRBV7-2
size: many
J: TRBJ2-7
D: .
CDR3: CASSLAGRRGDNEQYF
DNA: TGTGCCAGCAGCTTAGCGGGGCGGAGGGGGGACAACGAGCAGTACTTC